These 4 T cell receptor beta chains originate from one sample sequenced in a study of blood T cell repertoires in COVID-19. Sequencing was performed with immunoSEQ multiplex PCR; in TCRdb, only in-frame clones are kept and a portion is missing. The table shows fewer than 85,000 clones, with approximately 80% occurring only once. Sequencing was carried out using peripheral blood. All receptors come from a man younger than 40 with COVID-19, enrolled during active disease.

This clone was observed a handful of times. The CDR3 DNA sequence: TGTGCCAGTAGTACCCAGGGGTTCCACAATCAGCCCCAGCATTTT. This codes for CASSTQGFHNQPQHF. The chain is built from TRBV19 and TRBJ1-5; maybe TRBD1 (6 bases). Trimming shortened V by 4 bases and J by 3 bases, and 13 bases separated the two germline ends. Germline-derived CDR1 and CDR2 are LNHDA and SQIVND (reference sequence). This CDR3 is 15 amino acids long. The full variable domain, completed using reference TRBV19 and TRBJ1-5, is DGGITQSPKYLFRKEGQNVTLSCEQNLNHDAMYWYRQDPGQGLRLIYYSQIVNDFQKGDIAEGYSVSREKKESFPLTVTSAQKNPTAFYLCASSTQGFHNQPQHFGDGTRLSIL.

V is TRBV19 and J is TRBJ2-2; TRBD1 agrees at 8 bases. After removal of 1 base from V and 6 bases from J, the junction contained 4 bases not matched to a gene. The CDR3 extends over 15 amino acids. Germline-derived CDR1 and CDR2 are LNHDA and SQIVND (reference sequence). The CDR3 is CASSIGTGTAGELFF. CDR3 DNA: TGTGCCAGTAGTATAGGGACAGGGACCGCCGGGGAGCTGTTTTTT.

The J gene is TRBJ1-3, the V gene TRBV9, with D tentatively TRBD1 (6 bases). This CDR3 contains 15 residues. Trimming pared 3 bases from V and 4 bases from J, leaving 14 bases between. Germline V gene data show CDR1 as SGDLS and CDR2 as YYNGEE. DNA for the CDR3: TGTGCCAGCAGCGCCGAGGGGACAAACGGAAACACCATATATTTT. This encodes CASSAEGTNGNTIYF. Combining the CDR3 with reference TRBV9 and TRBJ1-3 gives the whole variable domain DSGVTQTPKHLITATGQRVTLRCSPRSGDLSVYWYQQSLDQGLQFLIQYYNGEERAKGNILERFSAQQFPDLHSELNLSSLELGDSALYFCASSAEGTNGNTIYFGEGSWLTVV.

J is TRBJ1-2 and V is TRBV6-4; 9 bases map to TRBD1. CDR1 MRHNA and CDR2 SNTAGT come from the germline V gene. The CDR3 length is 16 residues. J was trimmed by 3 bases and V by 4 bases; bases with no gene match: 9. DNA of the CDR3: TGTGCCAGCAGTGGGGGACAGGGCCTTAAGGACTATGGCTACACCTTC. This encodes CASSGGQGLKDYGYTF.